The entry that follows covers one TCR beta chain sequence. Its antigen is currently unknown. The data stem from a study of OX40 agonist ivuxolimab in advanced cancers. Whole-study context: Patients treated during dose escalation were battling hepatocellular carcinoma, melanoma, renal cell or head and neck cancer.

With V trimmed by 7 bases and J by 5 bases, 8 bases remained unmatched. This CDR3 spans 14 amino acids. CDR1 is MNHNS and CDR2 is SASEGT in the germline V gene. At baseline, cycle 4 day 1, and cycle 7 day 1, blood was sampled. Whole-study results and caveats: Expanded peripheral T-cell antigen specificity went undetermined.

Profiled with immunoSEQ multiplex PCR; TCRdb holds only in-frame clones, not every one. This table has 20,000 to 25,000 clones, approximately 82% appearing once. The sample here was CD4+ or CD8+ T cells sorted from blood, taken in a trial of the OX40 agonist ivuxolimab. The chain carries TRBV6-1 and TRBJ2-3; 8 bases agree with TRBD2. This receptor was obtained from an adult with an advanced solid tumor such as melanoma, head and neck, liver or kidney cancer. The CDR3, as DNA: TGTGCCAGCATGGGCGGGAGGCCTTTAGATACGCAGTATTTT. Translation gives CASMGGRPLDTQYF.